This passage covers 26 T cell receptor beta chains from one sample sequenced in a study of tumor-infiltrating lymphocytes in oesophageal squamous cell carcinoma. TCRdb called the PCR reads again in MiXCR, with one record for every CDR3 protein. Among 20,000 or so distinct CDR3 sequences listed, about 40% were seen once. The sample comprised normal esophageal tissue next to the tumor. The receptors stem from a male donor with esophageal squamous cell carcinoma.

This clonotype was recorded a few times. V is TRBV13 and J is TRBJ2-7, with D tentatively TRBD1 (5 bases). Germline CDR1 and CDR2: PRHDT and FYEKMQ (reference sequence). CDR3 size: 13 residues. V dropped 0 bases and J dropped 2 bases, with 5 bases sitting between them. The CDR3 loop reads CASSLGRAYEQYF. CDR3 DNA: TGTGCCAGCAGCTTAGGCAGGGCCTACGAGCAGTACTTC.

This clonotype was counted a single time. This chain uses TRBV7-3 with TRBJ2-4, with TRBD1 matching over 11 bases. TRBJ2-5 explains the end of the DNA better; the J call may be wrong. Germline V gene data show CDR1 as SGHTA and CDR2 as FQGTGA. The length of the CDR3 is 15 residues. The CDR3 DNA reads as TGTGCCAGCAGCCCATGGACAGGGGGCCTCGAGACCCAGTACTTC. Its translation is CASSPWTGGLETQYF.

This clonotype has ten or more counts. The chain has TRBV5-4 and TRBJ2-3; 12 bases match TRBD2. Germline-derived CDR1 and CDR2 are SGHNT and YYREEE (reference sequence). CDR3 length equals 18 residues. V trimming: 5 bases; J trimming: 4 bases; junction bases outside the gene matches: 14. In DNA form, the CDR3 reads TGTGCCAGCAGTACCCGACTAGCGGGAGTGGGGTTCGCAGATACGCAGTATTTT. Translation: CASSTRLAGVGFADTQYF.

The genes are TRBV6-1 and TRBJ1-2; perhaps TRBD1 as D (5 bases). Trimming stripped 8 bases from V and 3 bases from J, with 10 bases between. From germline, CDR1 is MNHNS and CDR2 SASEGT. The CDR3 is 12 amino acids. Here the CDR3 DNA reads TGTGCCAGCGGTGGGGGTTACTATGGCTACACCTTC. It specifies CASGGGYYGYTF.

This clonotype has ten or more counts. The chain has TRBV7-8 and TRBJ2-2; no firm D call. V was cut by 5 bases and J by 7 bases, with 8 bases left in between. In germline, CDR1 is SGHVS, CDR2 FQNEAQ. The CDR3 totals 12 residues. The CDR3 loop reads CASSPTIGELFF. Written as DNA, the CDR3 is TGTGCCAGCAGCCCTACGATCGGGGAGCTGTTTTTT.

This clonotype was observed a few times. J is TRBJ2-5 and V is TRBV7-9; D remains unclear. Trimming shortened V by 4 bases and J by 1 base, and 13 bases separated the two germline ends. The germline V gene has CDR1 SEHNR and CDR2 FQNEAQ (reference sequence). The CDR3 runs 15 residues. CDR3: CASSSREWGQETQYF. DNA of the CDR3: TGTGCCAGCAGCTCCCGTGAGTGGGGCCAAGAGACCCAGTACTTC.

This clonotype has ten or more counts. Just one base apart from a much larger clone, this may be a read error. This chain connects TRBV7-3 to TRBJ2-7; no reliable D call. The CDR3 sequence is 11 residues long. Trimming shortened V by 4 bases and J by 7 bases, and 8 bases separated the two germline ends. Per the germline V gene, CDR1 is SGHTA and CDR2 is FQGTGA. The CDR3 here is CASSSGLEQYF. In nucleotides, the CDR3 is TGTGCCAGCAGCTCTGGCCTAGAGCAGTACTTC.

Judged by abundance, this clonotype is medium-sized. The chain is built from TRBV6-1 and TRBJ1-2, with D unresolved. Germline V CDR1 and CDR2: MNHNS, SASEGT. V gave up 7 bases and J gave up 1 base, with 10 bases separating them. The CDR3 covers 13 residues. The chain's CDR3 is CASMLEGNYGYTF. The CDR3, as DNA: TGTGCCAGCATGTTAGAGGGTAACTATGGCTACACCTTC.

This clonotype was counted many times. V is TRBV28 and J is TRBJ2-4, with TRBD2 matching over 8 bases. The germline CDR1 and CDR2 sequences are MDHEN and SYDVKM. V lost 6 bases to trimming and J lost 0 bases; unmatched junction nucleotides: 7. The CDR3 is made up of 16 amino acids. CDR3 coding DNA: TGTGCCAGCAGCCCCGGGGGGGGGGTAGCCAAAAACATTCAGTACTTC. Translated, it gives CASSPGGGVAKNIQYF.

This clonotype was found many times. Being one base from a much bigger clone, this may be a read error. V and J are TRBV6-1 and TRBJ2-5; no firm D call. This CDR3 is built from 12 residues. Trimming took off 7 bases at V and 11 bases at J, with 17 bases between the two ends. Per germline, CDR1 MNHNS and CDR2 SASEGT. CDR3 loop: CASTVERGEQYF. In DNA form, the CDR3 reads TGTGCCAGCACAGTTGAACGAGGTGAGCAGTACTTC.

The chain combines TRBV6-2 or TRBV6-3 with TRBJ2-5, with 7 bases lining up with TRBD2. Germline CDR1 and CDR2: MNHEY and SVGEGT. The CDR3 consists of 13 residues. Unmatched junction bases numbered 1, after V lost 5 bases and J lost 1 base. CDR3 in DNA: TGTGCCAGCAGTCGGACTAGCCAAGAGACCCAGTACTTC. Residues: CASSRTSQETQYF.

The V and J genes are TRBV24-1 and TRBJ2-4; 14 bases fit TRBD2. The DNA end favors TRBJ2-5, so the J call may be wrong. The CDR3 is 20 amino acids. Germline values: CDR1 KGHDR, CDR2 SFDVKD. DNA of the CDR3: TGTGCCACCAGTGATCCAGCGGGGACTAGCGGGAGTTTTGGTGGAGAGACCCAGTACTTC. This sequence encodes CATSDPAGTSGSFGGETQYF.

The table lists this clonotype with a count of one. This chain links TRBV11-1 with TRBJ2-1; D is uncertain. The length of the CDR3 is 13 residues. V gave up 5 bases and J gave up 5 bases, with 10 bases separating them. The germline V gene encodes CDR1 SGHAT and CDR2 FQDESV (reference sequence). CDR3 in amino acids: CASSPQVDNEQFF. CDR3 nucleotides: TGTGCCAGCAGCCCGCAGGTAGACAATGAGCAGTTCTTC.

This clonotype has ten or more counts. The CDR3 is CASSYSPQPSETQYF. The CDR3 DNA reads as TGTGCCAGCAGTTATTCCCCCCAACCGTCGGAGACCCAGTACTTC. The gene calls are TRBV6-6 and TRBJ2-5; D is ambiguous. CDR1 and CDR2 from the germline V gene are MNHNY and SVGAGI (reference sequence). The CDR3 totals 15 residues. The V gene lost 3 bases and the J gene lost 5 bases, with 16 bases spanning the gap.

The chain couples TRBV19 to TRBJ2-4, with D maybe TRBD2 (5 bases). With the DNA end fitting TRBJ2-5 better, the J assignment may be wrong. Per the germline V gene, CDR1 is LNHDA and CDR2 is SQIVND (reference sequence). This CDR3 comprises 13 residues. In DNA, the CDR3 is TGTGCCAGTAGTATCTGGCCGGGGGAGACCCAGTACTTC. As protein: CASSIWPGETQYF.

The J gene is TRBJ2-6, the V gene TRBV24-1; no clear D gene. Judging by the DNA end, TRBJ2-1 fits better; the J call may be wrong. The germline V gene encodes CDR1 KGHDR and CDR2 SFDVKD. There are 13 residues in the CDR3. DNA for the CDR3: TGTGCCACCAGTGATCCCAACAGTTACGAGCAGTTCTTC. Protein sequence: CATSDPNSYEQFF.

This clonotype was counted once. The chain employs TRBV12-3 or TRBV12-4 and TRBJ2-2; 10 nucleotides agree with TRBD2. This CDR3 spans 16 amino acids. V lost 5 bases, J lost 1 base, and 4 bases stayed unmatched. The CDR3 spells CASSRTSGKNTGELFF. The DNA for the CDR3 is TGTGCCAGCAGTCGGACTAGCGGAAAGAACACCGGGGAGCTGTTTTTT.

The V gene is TRBV7-6, the J gene TRBJ1-1; D not resolved. The V and J ends lost 1 base and 5 bases respectively, with 8 bases between them. CDR1 and CDR2 (germline): SGHVS, FNYEAQ. The CDR3 has 13 residues. For the CDR3, the DNA is TGTGCCAGCAGCTTAGTGGCTCGTACTGAAGCTTTCTTT. This translates into CASSLVARTEAFF. Full variable domain (rest looked up from reference TRBV7-6 and TRBJ1-1): GAGVSQSPRYKVTKRGQDVALRCDPISGHVSLYWYRQALGQGPEFLTYFNYEAQQDKSGLPNDRFSAERPEGSISTLTIQRTEQRDSAMYRCASSLVARTEAFFGQGTRLTVV.

This clonotype was observed many times. This chain joins TRBV28 and TRBJ2-5, with TRBD2 matching over 8 bases. Unmatched junction bases numbered 13, after V lost 5 bases and J lost 5 bases. Germline-derived CDR1 and CDR2 are MDHEN and SYDVKM. The CDR3 has 16 amino acids. CDR3 coding DNA: TGTGCCAGCAGTCCGGGCGGAAGCGGGAGCAGGGAGACCCAGTACTTC. This translates into CASSPGGSGSRETQYF.

The genes are TRBV15 and TRBJ2-1, with 8 positions matching TRBD2. Germline trimming cut 0 bases from V and 3 bases from J; bases unmatched to any gene: 7. The V gene's germline CDR1 is LNHNV and CDR2 YYDKDF (reference sequence). The CDR3 spans 17 residues. CDR3 sequence reads: CATSRDLSSGSYNEQFF. The CDR3 coding sequence is TGTGCCACCAGCAGAGATTTATCCAGCGGGAGCTACAATGAGCAGTTCTTC.

In regard to this clonotype: Being one base from a much bigger clone, this may be a read error. V and J are TRBV5-6 and TRBJ2-4; D is uncertain. The J call may not be correct, given that the DNA end is closer to TRBJ1-2. Germline CDR1 is SGHDT and CDR2 is YYEEEE. The CDR3 totals 12 residues. The CDR3 coding sequence is TGTGCCAGCAACGGGGTCGGCCATGGCTACACCTTC. Protein sequence: CASNGVGHGYTF.

This clonotype has a count of ten or more. The chain combines TRBV2 with TRBJ2-1; tentatively, D is TRBD1 (5 bases). Germline values: CDR1 SNHLY, CDR2 FYNNEI. Trimming shortened V by 6 bases and J by 10 bases, and 13 bases separated the two germline ends. This CDR3 has 12 amino acids. CDR3 nucleotides: TGTGCCAGCAGGGTAAAAGGGGTCGAGCAGTTCTTC. Residues: CASRVKGVEQFF.

The CDR3 sequence: CASSLAQPGGASGSYNEQYF. The CDR3 DNA reads TGTGCCAGCAGCTTAGCGCAACCGGGGGGGGCAAGCGGATCCTACAATGAGCAGTACTTC. This chain links TRBV7-6 with TRBJ2-7; 8 nucleotides align to TRBD2. CDR3 size: 20 residues. V shed 0 bases, J shed 7 bases, and the junction held 23 bases outside the gene matches. Germline V gene sequence: CDR1 SGHVS, CDR2 FNYEAQ. Combining the CDR3 with reference TRBV7-6 and TRBJ2-7 gives the whole variable domain GAGVSQSPRYKVTKRGQDVALRCDPISGHVSLYWYRQALGQGPEFLTYFNYEAQQDKSGLPNDRFSAERPEGSISTLTIQRTEQRDSAMYRCASSLAQPGGASGSYNEQYFGPGTRLTVT.

The gene calls are TRBV6-1 and TRBJ2-5; 12 bases are shared with TRBD2. CDR1 MNHNS and CDR2 SASEGT come from the germline V gene. The CDR3 totals 13 residues. Unmatched junction bases numbered 2, after V lost 7 bases and J lost 5 bases. The chain's CDR3 is CASTLAGGETQYF. CDR3 DNA sequence: TGTGCCAGCACTCTAGCGGGAGGGGAGACCCAGTACTTC.

The chain recombines TRBV6-2 or TRBV6-3 with TRBJ2-1, with 7 nucleotides matching TRBD2. V was pared by 2 bases and J by 6 bases, with 7 bases of the junction left unmatched. There are 15 residues in the CDR3. CDR1 and CDR2 from the germline V gene are MNHEY and SVGEGT. CDR3 DNA: TGTGCCAGCAGTTACACCCCTAGCGGCCGCAATGAGCAGTTCTTC. This gives the protein CASSYTPSGRNEQFF.

At least ten counts were recorded for this clonotype. The rearrangement joins TRBV28 to TRBJ2-1; D may be TRBD2 (5 bases). Germline loops: CDR1 MDHEN, CDR2 SYDVKM. This CDR3 region has 15 residues. V gave up 4 bases and J gave up 7 bases, with 17 bases separating them. The CDR3, as DNA: TGTGCCAGCAGTTCTGGGGAGAGGGCGGGTAATGAGCAGTTCTTC. It is translated as CASSSGERAGNEQFF.